This TCR beta chain was captured by sequencing in a study of blood T cell repertoires in COVID-19. The wider study: The cDNA or gDNA used as material had been derived from T cells, B-cell-depleted T cells, or PBMCs.

Two consecutive negative NP/OP PCR tests, clearance, or resolved symptoms defined Cohort 3 recovery. The CDR3 loop spans 18 amino acids. J was trimmed by 3 bases and V by 3 bases; bases with no gene match: 11. CDR1 and CDR2 (germline): LNHDA, SQIVND (reference sequence). How the authors handled the data: Reference gene primer amplification gave nucleated cell count estimates. TCRdb's table, derived via immunoSEQ multiplex PCR, lists solely in-frame clones and lacks some. From that table come the V and J calls and clone size; the DNA was used to work out D and trimming. The sample includes about 140,000 clones, around 81% seen only once; the top ten take 6.2%.

The sequenced sample was PBMCs or T cells enriched from blood (not recorded which). The chain recombines TRBV19 with TRBJ2-1, with 10 nucleotides matching TRBD1. This clonotype was obtained from a woman between 35 and 50 years old who had recovered from COVID-19. CDR3 sequence: CASSMPWGTGVDYNEQFF. CDR3 sequence (DNA): TGTGCCAGTAGTATGCCTTGGGGGACAGGGGTTGACTACAATGAGCAGTTCTTC.